The source of this T cell receptor (beta chain) is a study of regulatory T cells in long-lasting Graves disease (dated by TCRdb to about 2021). Notes on the research overall: Patients with newly diagnosed Graves' disease had been on antithyroid drugs for under 3 months. This study used TCR sequencing and RNA sequencing of peripheral blood to compare persistent Graves' disease patients against newly diagnosed Graves' disease patients. The study was registered as a clinical trial and conducted in China. A total of approximately 35 samples underwent TCR sequencing: about 13 from persistent and some 20 from newly diagnosed Graves' disease patients.

The full study reports these points: Peripheral blood alone was examined, since thyroid tissue, which constituted the primary lesion, could not be accessed. Persistent patients shared more public clonotypes among themselves (fewer than 3,000) than newly diagnosed patients did (about 970). The small sample size was acknowledged by the authors as a limitation that may reduce accuracy. Preferential use of TRBV28, TRBJ1-2 and TRBJ2-5 was observed in persistent disease, whereas TRBV20-1 and TRBJ2-1 were favored in newly diagnosed disease. Sequencing and analysis were limited to the TCR beta chain. Persistent Graves' disease patients showed lower TCR Shannon entropy and fewer highly expanded clones than newly diagnosed patients, suggesting clonal expansion.

The library was made by multiplex PCR. Instrument used: Illumina HiSeq 4000. TCR beta libraries were built with iRepertoire HTBI primers and Arm-PCR amplification of CDR3 regions. Before sequencing, the PCR products went through gel purification. As for the original processing: Gene usage analysis of CDR3 amino acid clonotypes used the 62 TRBV and around 13 TRBJ segments found across samples. COPE and FqMerger were used to merge filtered high-quality paired reads into contigs. Contigs were aligned with BLAST to IMGT TRBV, TRBD and TRBJ reference genes, and CDR3 was defined per IMGT. Highly expanded clones were defined as clonotypes with a frequency above 0.1%. Repertoire diversity was measured by Shannon entropy, and V-J evenness by the Gini coefficient. Public clonotypes were defined as clonotypes shared by more than one individual. TCRdb reprocessing: public reads trimmed at Q25 with fastp, clones called with MiXCR, in-frame beta chains kept. Rows merge per CDR3 protein into single entries with the most common DNA and genes. The V and J calls follow TCRdb's processing rather than the paper's. The sample data list under 300,000 distinct CDR3 sequences, and roughly 21% of these were observed just once. The ten most abundant clones make up approximately 15% of the sample.

For this clonotype: Which antigen it targets is not known. Base qualities are not provided; no much larger clone lies one nucleotide away.

CDR1 and CDR2 (MNHEY, SMNVEV) derive from the germline V gene (reference sequence). Its CDR3 holds 13 amino acids, cysteine through phenylalanine. Solely the CDR3 DNA is kept, with 39 bases framed from the first base. The V end gives up 5 bases and the J end 7 bases, leaving 8 bases in the junction not matched to a gene. The sample's time point label, decoded: newly diagnosed GD, antithyroid drugs for less than 3 months. RNA was extracted from PBMCs in TRIzol for both TCR sequencing and RNA sequencing. The diagnosis of Graves' disease followed American Thyroid Association guidelines. The patients came from an endocrinology department in Xi'an, China. Each patient gave around 9.2 milliliters of peripheral blood, collected in an EDTA anticoagulant tube. PBMCs were isolated by Ficoll Paque Plus density gradient separation without further T cell sorting. An Agilent 2100 Bioanalyzer and agarose gel were used to assess RNA quality, and a NanoDrop 2000 was used to measure RNA concentration.

The clonotype was recovered from a female donor with Graves disease. The source material was peripheral blood mononuclear cells (PBMCs), sampled at new diagnosis, from a patient treated with antithyroid drugs. Recombination connected TRBV27 to TRBJ2-7; the junction holds 7 bases that match TRBD1. The DNA is TGTGCCAGCAGTATTGGACAGGCGGGTGAGCAGTACTTC. The translation is CASSIGQAGEQYF.